The present T cell receptor (beta chain) was sequenced within a study of blood T cells in healthy people across ages (dated by TCRdb to between 2014 and 2017). Regarding the study in general: In model experiments, template switching captured roughly one uniquely barcoded TCR beta cDNA molecule for every two T cells. To avoid experimental bias, donors of different ages were randomly spread across the sequencing lanes. Four age groups were formed from the donors: young (average approximately 15 years), middle-aged (approximately 39), aged (more than 55) and long-lived (roughly 81). The study analyzed two additional independent replicas of 1 million unique cDNA reads from the same blood draw for two donors, one aged 18 to 30 and one aged 80 or older. To track age-related changes in TCR beta repertoire diversity, the study relied on deep sequencing normalized with unique cDNA molecular identifiers. What the research found in general, with its limitations: Because profiling used bulk unsorted PBMCs, naive and antigen-experienced compartments could not be compared conclusively. Because donor CMV infection status was unknown, age-related changes in expanded clonotypes were potentially confounded. Compared with the aged group, the long-lived group had more naive CD4+ T cells, fewer expanded clones and increased TCR diversity, a pattern suggesting age selection. Estimates of total diversity based on one million sequenced T cells were regarded as lower bounds and as underestimates. Observed TCR beta diversity correlated strongly with the percentage of naive T cells measured by flow cytometry. As age increased, observed TCR beta diversity per million T cells dropped in a roughly linear way, and a significant reduction was already evident by age roughly 40.

Library creation used 5' RACE. The run used an Illumina HiSeq 2500. A second roughly 7 to 11 cycle PCR used a sample-barcoded 5' primer and a J-beta primer mix. A template-switch 5' adaptor carrying 12 random nucleotides introduced a unique molecular identifier onto each TCR beta cDNA molecule. At least 3 million CDR3-containing paired-end reads were obtained from each sample. The Mint cDNA synthesis kit, primed by a TRBC-specific oligonucleotide, was used to synthesize first-strand cDNA from all RNA. Following uracil-DNA glycosylase treatment, all cDNA underwent a first 18-cycle PCR with the universal primers M1SS and BC2_uni_R. In the authors' own workflow: For normalization, 1 million high-quality reads, each with a distinct molecular identifier, were randomly selected from each sample. Instead of being binned into consensus sequences, reads that shared molecular identifiers were thrown out. MiTCR, run with a Q25 quality threshold and the strictest error-elimination algorithm, handled CDR3 identification, clonotype clustering and error correction. A nonparametric unseen species model with Euler transformation was used to estimate a lower bound on total TCR beta diversity. In TCRdb, the public reads were trimmed at Q25 with fastp and aligned with MiXCR, with productive beta chains retained. Entries are consolidated by CDR3 protein sequence, retaining the most common genes and DNA. For this entry, the V and J calls and clone size follow TCRdb and not the study's own pipeline. The sample table shows 1.5 million to 2 million distinct CDR3 sequences, and about 30% are seen once. 7.7% of the sample is in the top ten clones.

About this clonotype itself: Its antigen is unknown. No clone much larger than this one lies a single base away; base qualities are absent.

Systemically healthy Caucasian individuals from Russia, some 38 in total and aged about 6 to 90 years, were included as donors. Each donor gave ten milliliters of peripheral blood, drawn into EDTA-treated Vacutainer tubes. PBMCs were isolated by Ficoll-Paque density-gradient centrifugation, with at least 6.5 million obtained per sample. Total RNA was extracted from PBMCs with Trizol reagent, with at least 5.5 micrograms obtained per sample. Naive CD45RAhigh/CD27high T cell percentages were measured by flow cytometry on a PBMC aliquot from every donor. The CDR3 contains 14 residues, cysteine and phenylalanine counted. Here the CDR3 DNA is all that survives: 42 bases in frame from base 1. In the germline V gene (reference sequence), CDR1 corresponds to DFQATT and CDR2 to SNEGSKA. The V and J ends are trimmed by 0 bases and 0 bases, leaving 6 bases between them.

Material for sequencing was blood. This receptor was taken from a woman in her twenties or thirties in good health. The sequence is built from TRBV20-1 and TRBJ1-3; no D segment can be confidently identified. The encoded CDR3 is CSARDLGSGNTIYF. The bases are TGCAGTGCTAGAGATCTGGGCTCTGGAAACACCATATATTTT.